These 21 T cell receptor beta chains originate from one sample sequenced in a study of blood T cell repertoires in COVID-19. Clones were read by immunoSEQ multiplex PCR, and TCRdb kept only the in-frame ones, dropping some. The data show 200,000 to 250,000 clones, roughly 80% seen once. What was sequenced was PBMCs or T cells enriched from blood (not recorded which). All receptors come from a middle-aged woman with acute COVID-19.

The chain has TRBV10-3 and TRBJ1-2; D possibly corresponds to TRBD1 (6 bases). The V gene's germline CDR1 is ENHRY and CDR2 SYGVKD. The CDR3 runs 14 residues. V was clipped by 7 bases and J by 2 bases, with 14 bases between them. In DNA form, the CDR3 reads TGTGCCATCAACGGGGGGCTAACAAACTATGGCTACACCTTC. Protein sequence: CAINGGLTNYGYTF.

The gene calls are TRBV19 and TRBJ1-2; D might be TRBD1 (5 bases). This CDR3 comprises 14 residues. V lost 4 bases and J 8 bases, leaving 17 bases between the germline ends. Germline loops: CDR1 LNHDA, CDR2 SQIVND (reference sequence). CDR3 in DNA: TGTGCCAGTAGTACTACAGGCCTCAGAGGCGGCTACACCTTC. This sequence encodes CASSTTGLRGGYTF. Using reference TRBV19 and TRBJ1-2 for the parts outside the CDR3, the full variable domain is DGGITQSPKYLFRKEGQNVTLSCEQNLNHDAMYWYRQDPGQGLRLIYYSQIVNDFQKGDIAEGYSVSREKKESFPLTVTSAQKNPTAFYLCASSTTGLRGGYTFGSGTRLTVV.

This sequence joins TRBV7-9 and TRBJ1-5; D ambiguous. The ends were cut back, 5 bases at V and 2 bases at J, with 13 bases in the middle. Per germline, CDR1 SEHNR and CDR2 FQNEAQ (reference sequence). The CDR3 consists of 15 residues. CDR3 loop: CASSPAGSGNQPQHF. The CDR3 DNA reads TGTGCCAGCAGCCCCGCGGGGAGTGGCAATCAGCCCCAGCATTTT. The complete variable domain, with remaining parts taken from reference TRBV7-9 and TRBJ1-5, reads DTGVSQNPRHKITKRGQNVTFRCDPISEHNRLYWYRQTLGQGPEFLTYFQNEAQLEKSRLLSDRFSAERPKGSFSTLEIQRTEQGDSAMYLCASSPAGSGNQPQHFGDGTRLSIL.

The chain couples TRBV5-6 to TRBJ2-7; possibly TRBD2 for D (5 bases). This CDR3 is 15 amino acids long. Trimming took off 1 base at V and 4 bases at J, with 15 bases between the two ends. Germline values: CDR1 SGHDT, CDR2 YYEEEE. CDR3 residues: CASSLYGMETYEQYF. The CDR3 DNA reads TGTGCCAGCAGCTTGTACGGGATGGAGACATACGAGCAGTACTTC.

The rearrangement uses TRBV7-6 and TRBJ1-5; D remains ambiguous. Germline CDR1 is SGHVS and CDR2 is FNYEAQ. The CDR3 has 14 residues. V was clipped by 6 bases and J by 5 bases, with 14 bases between them. CDR3 protein: CASSWTADDQPQHF. The CDR3 nucleotides read TGTGCCAGCAGTTGGACTGCGGATGATCAGCCCCAGCATTTT.

The CDR3 loop reads CASSQGLAGGHKELFF. CDR3 nucleotide sequence: TGCGCCAGCAGCCAGGGACTAGCGGGGGGCCATAAGGAGCTGTTTTTT. The chain has TRBV5-1 and TRBJ2-2; 15 nucleotides align to TRBD2. V lost 4 bases, J lost 10 bases, and 8 bases stayed unmatched. Germline V gene lookup returns CDR1 SGHRS and CDR2 YFSETQ. The CDR3 has 16 amino acids.

The J gene is TRBJ1-6, the V gene TRBV30; D is perhaps TRBD1 (6 bases). Trimming cost V 4 bases and J 0 bases, with 10 bases left between them. The CDR3 runs 15 residues. CDR1 is GTSNPN, CDR2 SVGIG, per germline (reference sequence). The CDR3 bases are TGTGCCTGGAAGACAGGAATCTCCTATAATTCACCCCTCCACTTT. Its translation: CAWKTGISYNSPLHF.

The chain employs TRBV6-6 and TRBJ2-7, with TRBD2 matching 7 bases. Germline loops: CDR1 MNHNY, CDR2 SVGAGI (reference sequence). The CDR3 is 15 amino acids. J lost 0 bases, V lost 2 bases, and 4 bases had no gene match. In nucleotides, the CDR3 is TGTGCCAGCAGTTACATGGGCGGGAGCTCCTACGAGCAGTACTTC. This translates into CASSYMGGSSYEQYF.

This chain connects TRBV6-5 to TRBJ2-1; D may be TRBD2 (6 bases). CDR3 size: 15 residues. Germline values: CDR1 MNHEY, CDR2 SVGAGI. The V end was cut by 6 bases, the J end by 0 bases, with 12 bases between. CDR3 residues: CASSLADSSYNEQFF. The DNA for the CDR3 is TGTGCCAGCAGCTTAGCGGATAGCTCCTACAATGAGCAGTTCTTC.

The chain uses TRBV3-1 (or the pseudogene TRBV3-2) and TRBJ2-7; TRBD1 might be the D (6 bases). The V end was cut by 4 bases, the J end by 0 bases, with 10 bases between. The CDR3 sequence is 14 residues long. Germline CDR1 is LGHDT and CDR2 is YNNKEL (reference sequence). CDR3 amino acids: CASSRDKSSYEQYF. The CDR3 region has the DNA TGTGCCAGCAGCCGGGACAAGAGCTCCTACGAGCAGTACTTC.

This chain joins TRBV4-1 and TRBJ1-1; weak D call: TRBD1 (5 bases). V was pared by 6 bases and J by 6 bases, with 14 bases between. The CDR3 sequence is 13 residues long. The V gene's germline CDR1 is MGHRA and CDR2 YSYEKL. The CDR3 protein is CASRSPGGPEAFF. CDR3 sequence (DNA): TGCGCCAGCAGGTCCCCCGGGGGTCCTGAAGCTTTCTTT.

This clone was observed a single time. The chain combines TRBV19 with TRBJ1-2, with D possibly TRBD1 on 5 matching bases. Germline V gene sequence: CDR1 LNHDA, CDR2 SQIVND (reference sequence). Trimming pared 6 bases from V and 8 bases from J, leaving 25 bases between. The CDR3 covers 16 residues. CDR3 residues: CASSPPVGQSKGGYTF. CDR3 nucleotide sequence: TGTGCCAGTAGCCCCCCCGTGGGGCAATCAAAAGGCGGCTACACCTTC.

V and J are TRBV5-1 and TRBJ2-1; possible D gene TRBD2, 7 bases. Trimming left V 0 bases short and J 9 bases short, with 19 bases between. Looked up from germline, CDR1 is SGHRS and CDR2 is YFSETQ. The CDR3 runs 16 residues. CDR3 nucleotide sequence: TGCGCCAGCAGCTTGGGGGGGCGTCAAGCGGGGTCTGAGCAGTTCTTC. Translating it yields CASSLGGRQAGSEQFF.

The chain links TRBV4-2 to TRBJ2-2, with 8 bases aligning to TRBD1. This CDR3 comprises 16 residues. The V gene end was trimmed by 4 bases and the J gene end by 0 bases; junction bases not matched to a gene: 4. Germline CDR1 is LGHNA and CDR2 is YNFKEQ. DNA of the CDR3: TGTGCCAGCAGCCTTCCGACAGGGGCGAACACCGGGGAGCTGTTTTTT. Its translation: CASSLPTGANTGELFF.

This clone showed up just a few times. The chain carries TRBV18 and TRBJ1-1; D is perhaps TRBD1 (5 bases). The CDR3 is 16 amino acids. The germline V gene has CDR1 KGHSH and CDR2 LQKENI. Trimming stripped 5 bases from V and 1 base from J, with 17 bases between. CDR3: CASSTGAIRPNTEAFF. The CDR3 region has the DNA TGTGCCAGCTCAACTGGGGCCATCCGCCCGAACACTGAAGCTTTCTTT. The variable domain in full, with the rest retrieved from reference TRBV18 and TRBJ1-1, is NAGVMQNPRHLVRRRGQEARLRCSPMKGHSHVYWYRQLPEEGLKFMVYLQKENIIDESGMPKERFSAEFPKEGPSILRIQQVVRGDSAAYFCASSTGAIRPNTEAFFGQGTRLTVV.

This clone was detected only once. The chain joins TRBV29-1 to TRBJ1-1; possibly TRBD1 for D (6 bases). Between the trimmed V and J ends, which lost 4 bases and 6 bases, there was a span of 21 bases. CDR3 size: 15 residues. Germline V gene lookup returns CDR1 SQVTM and CDR2 ANQGSEA. The CDR3 region has the DNA TGCAGCGTTGCAGGCCAGACAGGAAAGCTCGCTGAAGCTTTCTTT. Translated, it gives CSVAGQTGKLAEAFF.

The chain is built from TRBV4-3 and TRBJ1-6; 9 bases match TRBD1. The CDR3 covers 16 residues. V trimming: 1 base; J trimming: 6 bases; junction bases outside the gene matches: 4. Germline assignment: CDR1 LGHNA and CDR2 YSLEER. The CDR3: CASSQGGQGTNSPLHF. CDR3 nucleotide sequence: TGCGCCAGCAGCCAAGGGGGACAGGGCACTAATTCACCCCTCCACTTT.

The chain recombines TRBV14 with TRBJ2-4; TRBD2 aligns across 7 bases. V trimming: 0 bases; J trimming: 3 bases; junction bases outside the gene matches: 11. The CDR3 length is 18 residues. Germline V gene lookup returns CDR1 SGHDN and CDR2 FVKESK. As DNA, the CDR3 is TGTGCCAGCAGCCAAGATTCTGGGACCGGGAGGCACAAAAACATTCAGTACTTC. As protein: CASSQDSGTGRHKNIQYF. Variable domain in full (rest from reference TRBV14 and TRBJ2-4): EAGVTQFPSHSVIEKGQTVTLRCDPISGHDNLYWYRRVMGKEIKFLLHFVKESKQDESGMPNNRFLAERTGGTYSTLKVQPAELEDSGVYFCASSQDSGTGRHKNIQYFGAGTRLSVL.

The gene calls are TRBV14 and TRBJ2-1; TRBD2 aligns across 10 bases. This CDR3 is built from 16 residues. CDR1 is SGHDN and CDR2 is FVKESK in the germline V gene. The V gene end was trimmed by 0 bases and the J gene end by 4 bases; junction bases not matched to a gene: 3. The CDR3 protein is CASSQEPAGGYNEQFF. The CDR3 DNA reads TGTGCCAGCAGCCAAGAGCCAGCGGGGGGGTACAATGAGCAGTTCTTC.

The count of this clone is one. This chain connects TRBV3-1 (or the pseudogene TRBV3-2) to TRBJ1-1, with 7 bases matching TRBD1. The CDR3 is 15 amino acids. The V and J ends lost 4 bases and 1 base, in that order; junction bases with no gene match: 6. CDR1 and CDR2 from the germline V gene are LGHDT and YNNKEL (reference sequence). The CDR3 sequence: CASSPRTGPNTEAFF. CDR3 coding DNA: TGTGCCAGCAGCCCACGGACAGGCCCGAACACTGAAGCTTTCTTT.

The chain links TRBV3-1 (or the pseudogene TRBV3-2) to TRBJ2-1; TRBD2 agrees at 14 bases. V lost 4 bases and J lost 14; bases outside the gene matches: 10. This CDR3 has 15 residues. Germline V gene sequence: CDR1 LGHDT, CDR2 YNNKEL (reference sequence). CDR3 region: CASSPYSGTSGRKFF. CDR3 sequence (DNA): TGTGCCAGCAGCCCATACTCCGGGACTAGCGGGAGAAAGTTCTTC.